The 8 T cell receptor beta chains below come from one sample, sequenced in a study of blood T cell repertoires in COVID-19. The method was immunoSEQ multiplex PCR; TCRdb's version includes in-frame clones alone and lacks a portion of them. The sample carries just under 250,000 clones, around 89% recorded once. The sample consisted of PBMCs or T cells enriched from blood (not recorded which). These receptors were taken from a woman younger than 45 who had recovered from COVID-19.

The chain combines TRBV27 with TRBJ1-2, with D tentatively TRBD1 (6 bases). V was cut by 5 bases and J by 4 bases, with 11 bases left in between. CDR1 is MNHEY, CDR2 SMNVEV, per germline (reference sequence). This CDR3 is built from 13 residues. The CDR3 sequence is CASSVTGSYGYTF. DNA for the CDR3: TGTGCCAGCAGTGTAACAGGGAGCTATGGCTACACCTTC.

The chain recombines TRBV18 with TRBJ2-1; 9 bases agree with TRBD2. Germline V CDR1 and CDR2: KGHSH, LQKENI. V lost 6 bases and J lost 4; bases outside the gene matches: 7. The CDR3 totals 15 residues. The CDR3 DNA is TGTGCCAGCTCCCCCCGGACTAGCGCTTACAATGAGCAGTTCTTC. It codes for CASSPRTSAYNEQFF. Looking up the rest from reference TRBV18 and TRBJ2-1 gives the full variable domain: NAGVMQNPRHLVRRRGQEARLRCSPMKGHSHVYWYRQLPEEGLKFMVYLQKENIIDESGMPKERFSAEFPKEGPSILRIQQVVRGDSAAYFCASSPRTSAYNEQFFGPGTRLTVL.

The chain links TRBV19 to TRBJ1-1; the D gene is possibly TRBD1 (6 bases). This CDR3 region has 19 residues. Germline V CDR1 and CDR2: LNHDA, SQIVND (reference sequence). The V gene lost 3 bases and the J gene lost 4 bases, with 27 bases spanning the gap. CDR3 sequence reads: CASSMFVFGASEGGTEAFF. CDR3 nucleotide sequence: TGTGCCAGTAGTATGTTTGTTTTTGGGGCCTCCGAAGGGGGCACTGAAGCTTTCTTT. The full variable domain, completed using reference TRBV19 and TRBJ1-1, is DGGITQSPKYLFRKEGQNVTLSCEQNLNHDAMYWYRQDPGQGLRLIYYSQIVNDFQKGDIAEGYSVSREKKESFPLTVTSAQKNPTAFYLCASSMFVFGASEGGTEAFFGQGTRLTVV.

V is TRBV7-2 and J is TRBJ1-4, with TRBD1 matching 7 bases. The V and J ends lost 5 bases and 3 bases, in that order; junction bases with no gene match: 9. The CDR3 is 16 amino acids. Germline lookup yields CDR1 SGHTA and CDR2 FQGNSA. CDR3 loop: CASSLGGGTANEKLFF. CDR3 in DNA: TGTGCCAGCAGCCTAGGGGGTGGGACAGCTAATGAAAAACTGTTTTTT.

The gene calls are TRBV15 and TRBJ1-1, with 7 bases matching TRBD1. The CDR3 runs 15 residues. In germline, CDR1 is LNHNV, CDR2 YYDKDF (reference sequence). The V segment lost 2 bases and the J segment 2 bases; nucleotides outside the gene matches: 5. Written as DNA, the CDR3 is TGTGCCACCAGCAGACCTGACAGGGACAACACTGAAGCTTTCTTT. It codes for CATSRPDRDNTEAFF.

The chain has TRBV19 and TRBJ1-4; 7 bases agree with TRBD1. V trimming: 7 bases; J trimming: 7 bases; junction bases outside the gene matches: 9. CDR1 and CDR2 from the germline V gene are LNHDA and SQIVND (reference sequence). CDR3 size: 14 residues. Here the CDR3 reads CASNSQGDSEKLFF. The CDR3 bases are TGTGCCAGTAACTCCCAGGGGGATAGTGAAAAACTGTTTTTT.

The chain employs TRBV7-2 and TRBJ2-1, with D possibly being TRBD2 (6 bases). This CDR3 is 14 amino acids long. V lost 3 bases and J 1 base, leaving 7 bases between the germline ends. The V gene's germline CDR1 is SGHTA and CDR2 FQGNSA. CDR3 DNA: TGTGCCAGCAGCTTCGCGGGATCCTACAATGAGCAGTTCTTC. As protein: CASSFAGSYNEQFF.

The chain uses TRBV28 and TRBJ2-7, with 7 bases aligning to TRBD2. The CDR3 is made up of 14 amino acids. V shed 10 bases, J shed 5 bases, and the junction held 14 bases outside the gene matches. Germline CDR1 MDHEN, CDR2 SYDVKM. The CDR3, as DNA: TGTGCCATTGACCGAAGCGGGATAGTCGACGAGCAGTACTTC. Protein: CAIDRSGIVDEQYF.